A single T cell receptor beta chain is shown here with its context. V shed 2 bases, J shed 0 bases, and the junction held 0 bases outside the gene matches. The CDR3 covers 15 residues. The germline V gene encodes CDR1 MNHEY and CDR2 SVGAGI. This specimen belongs to a study of blood T cell repertoires in COVID-19. About the study: The samples span acute and convalescent COVID-19 from the United States, Italy and Spain. PBMCs, B-cell-depleted T cells, or T cells provided the cDNA or gDNA that made up the material.

The method was immunoSEQ multiplex PCR; TCRdb's version includes in-frame clones alone and lacks a portion of them. The top ten hold roughly 9% of the sample, which has fewer than 300,000 clones, approximately 91% seen once. The V and J genes are TRBV6-5 and TRBJ2-1; 8 bases match TRBD2. Sequenced material: peripheral blood. The source is a man between 18 and 29 years old with active or convalescent COVID-19. The CDR3, as DNA: TGTGCCAGCAGTTACGGGACTAGCTCCTACAATGAGCAGTTCTTC. Amino acid sequence: CASSYGTSSYNEQFF.